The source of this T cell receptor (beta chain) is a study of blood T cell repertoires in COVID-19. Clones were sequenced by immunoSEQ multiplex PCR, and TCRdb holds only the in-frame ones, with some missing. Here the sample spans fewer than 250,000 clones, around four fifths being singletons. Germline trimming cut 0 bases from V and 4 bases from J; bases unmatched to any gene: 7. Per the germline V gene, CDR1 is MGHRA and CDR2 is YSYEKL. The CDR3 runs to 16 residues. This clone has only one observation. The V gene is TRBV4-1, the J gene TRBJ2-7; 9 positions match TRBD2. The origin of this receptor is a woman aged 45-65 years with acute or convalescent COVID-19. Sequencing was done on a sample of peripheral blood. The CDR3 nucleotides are TGCGCCAGCAGCCAAGACGAGCGGGAGGTTCAGTACGAGCAGTACTTC. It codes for CASSQDEREVQYEQYF.